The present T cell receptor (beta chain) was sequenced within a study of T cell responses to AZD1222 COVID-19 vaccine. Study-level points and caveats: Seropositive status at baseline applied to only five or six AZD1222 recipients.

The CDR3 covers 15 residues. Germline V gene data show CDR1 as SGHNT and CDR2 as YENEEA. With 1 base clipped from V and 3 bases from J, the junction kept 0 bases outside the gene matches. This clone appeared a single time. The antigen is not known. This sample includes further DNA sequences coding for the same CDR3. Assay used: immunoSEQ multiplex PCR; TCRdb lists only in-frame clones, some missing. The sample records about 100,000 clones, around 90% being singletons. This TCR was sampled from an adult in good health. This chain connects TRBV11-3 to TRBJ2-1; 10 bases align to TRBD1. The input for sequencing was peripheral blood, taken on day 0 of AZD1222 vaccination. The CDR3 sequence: CASSLGTGGYNEQFF. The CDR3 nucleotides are TGTGCCAGCAGCTTAGGGACAGGGGGCTACAATGAGCAGTTCTTC.